This T cell receptor (beta chain) was identified in a study of blood T cell repertoires in COVID-19 (dated by TCRdb to the early 2020s). With respect to the entire study: The collaborator samples originated in the United States, Italy and Spain and spanned the acute and convalescent phases of COVID-19. A freely available public database, intended as a resource for researchers studying the immune response to SARS-CoV-2, is where the repertoires were released. Samples came from the ongoing ImmuneRACE study (first 160 participants) plus 1,254 subjects from 6 global collaborators. Sample metadata almost always included a de-identified subject ID, COVID-19 status, age in years and sex. Deeply sampled blood TCRbeta repertoires from subjects exposed to, actively infected with, or recovered from COVID-19 were included in the dataset. Where available, HLA class I and class II types were taken from metadata supplied by the sample provider and were not determined by assay-based typing. The material from the prospective study consisted of cDNA or gDNA derived from T cells, B-cell-depleted T cells, or PBMCs.

Overall study outcomes, separate from this receptor: Clinical and demographic metadata were provided uncurated, with the amount varying by source and participant.

The germline V gene (reference sequence) provides CDR1 SEHNR and CDR2 FQNEAQ. Between the V and J ends, shortened by 4 bases and 5 bases respectively, the junction contains 11 bases. The CDR3 starts with the cysteine, ends with the phenylalanine, and has 14 residues. The retained sequence is limited to the CDR3, 42 bases, with the frame set at the first base. In the prospective study, participants were roughly 18 to 95 years old, resided in 20 to 30 geographic areas of the United States, and were enrolled through a virtual design. Cohort assignment in the prospective study relied on participant-reported clinical history from a screening survey and a study questionnaire. ImmuneRACE Cohort 3 recovered participants were defined by two consecutive negative NP/OP PCR tests, healthcare professional clearance, or symptom resolution. Each participant in the prospective study had whole blood, serum and a nasopharyngeal or oropharyngeal swab collected by mobile phlebotomists. Additional blood draws and questionnaires over an approximately 2-month period could optionally be provided by prospective study participants. Prospective study blood samples were shipped either frozen or at room temperature before DNA extraction.

TCRbeta CDR3 regions were amplified from genomic DNA using the immunoSEQ Assay, a bias-controlled multiplex PCR. The original pipeline was this. The number of nucleated cells in each sample was estimated by amplification of reference gene primers within the assay. To quantify the absolute abundance of each unique TCRbeta CDR3 rearrangement, sequence reads were collapsed and filtered. Productive Simpson clonality was computed per sample as the square root of Simpson's diversity index over productive rearrangements. Here the immuneACCESS table is served through TCRdb, limited to in-frame sequences with V and J called. Missing clones are a known gap in these copies; in checked studies unresolved V genes cover under half, and the rest lacks a known reason. V and J calls and clone size are as listed in that table; D and trimming were resolved from the DNA. Within this sample are approximately 210,000 clones, with around 89% of them counted one time only. The leading ten clones occupy roughly 8.4% of the sample.

Notes on this clone: No antigen is known for it. No qualities accompany the bases; no much larger clone lies one base away.

The sample comprised PBMCs or T cells enriched from blood (not recorded which). The receptor's source is a woman between 18 and 29 years old who had recovered from COVID-19. Rearrangement joined TRBV7-9 to TRBJ1-4; TRBD1 is perhaps the D gene, given 5 matching bases. This receptor has the CDR3 CASSSWGLNEKLFF. The sequence in DNA is TGTGCCAGCAGCTCCTGGGGACTAAATGAAAAACTGTTTTTT.